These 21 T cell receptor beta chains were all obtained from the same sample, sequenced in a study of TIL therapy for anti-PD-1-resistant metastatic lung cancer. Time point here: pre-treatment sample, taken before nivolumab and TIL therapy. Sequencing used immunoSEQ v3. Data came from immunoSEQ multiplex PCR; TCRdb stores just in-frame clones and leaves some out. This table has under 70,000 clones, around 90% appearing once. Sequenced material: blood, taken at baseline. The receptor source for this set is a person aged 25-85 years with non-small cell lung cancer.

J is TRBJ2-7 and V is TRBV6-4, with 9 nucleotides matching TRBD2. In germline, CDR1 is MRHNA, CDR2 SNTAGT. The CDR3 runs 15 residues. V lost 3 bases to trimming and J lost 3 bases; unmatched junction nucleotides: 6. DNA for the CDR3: TGTGCCAGCAGTGAACGAGCGGGGGGATTCTACGAGCAGTACTTC. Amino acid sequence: CASSERAGGFYEQYF.

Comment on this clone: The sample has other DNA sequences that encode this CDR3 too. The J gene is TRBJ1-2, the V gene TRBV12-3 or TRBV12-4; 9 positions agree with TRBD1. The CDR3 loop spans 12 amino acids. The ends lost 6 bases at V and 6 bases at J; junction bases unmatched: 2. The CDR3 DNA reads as TGTGCCAGCAGATGGACAGGGGATGGCTACACCTTC. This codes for CASRWTGDGYTF.

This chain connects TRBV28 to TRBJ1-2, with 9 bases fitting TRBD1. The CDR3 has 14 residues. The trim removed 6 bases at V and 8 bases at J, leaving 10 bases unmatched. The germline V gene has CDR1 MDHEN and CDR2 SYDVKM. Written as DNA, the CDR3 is TGTGCCAGCAGAATTACCGGGACAGGGTCGGGCTACACCTTC. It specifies CASRITGTGSGYTF.

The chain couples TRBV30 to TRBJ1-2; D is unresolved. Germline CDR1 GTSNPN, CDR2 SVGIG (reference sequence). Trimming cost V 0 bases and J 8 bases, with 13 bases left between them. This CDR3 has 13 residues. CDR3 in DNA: TGTGCCTGGAGTGTAGTGGGAGGCGGAGGCTACACCTTC. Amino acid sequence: CAWSVVGGGGYTF.

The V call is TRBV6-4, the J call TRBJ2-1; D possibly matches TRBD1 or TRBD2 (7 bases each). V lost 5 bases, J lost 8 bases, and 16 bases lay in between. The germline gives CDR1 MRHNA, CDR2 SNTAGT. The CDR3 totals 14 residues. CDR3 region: CASSKGAGGDEQFF. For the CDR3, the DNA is TGTGCCAGCAGTAAGGGGGCAGGGGGGGATGAGCAGTTCTTC.

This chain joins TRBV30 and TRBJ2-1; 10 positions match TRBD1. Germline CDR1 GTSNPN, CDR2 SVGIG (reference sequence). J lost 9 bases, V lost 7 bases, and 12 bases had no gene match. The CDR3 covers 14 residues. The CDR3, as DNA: TGTGCCTCTACCGCGGGACAGGGGCTTCTTGAGCAGTTCTTC. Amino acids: CASTAGQGLLEQFF. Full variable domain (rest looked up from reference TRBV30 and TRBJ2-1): SQTIHQWPATLVQPVGSPLSLECTVEGTSNPNLYWYRQAAGRGLQLLFYSVGIGQISSEVPQNLSASRPQDRQFILSSKKLLLSDSGFYLCASTAGQGLLEQFFGPGTRLTVL.

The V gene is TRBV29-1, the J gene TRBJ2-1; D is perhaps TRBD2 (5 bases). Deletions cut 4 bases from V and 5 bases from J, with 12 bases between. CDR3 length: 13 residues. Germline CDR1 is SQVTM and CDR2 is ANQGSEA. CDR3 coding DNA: TGCAGCGTTGGATGGCGGGCGAACAATGAGCAGTTCTTC. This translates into CSVGWRANNEQFF.

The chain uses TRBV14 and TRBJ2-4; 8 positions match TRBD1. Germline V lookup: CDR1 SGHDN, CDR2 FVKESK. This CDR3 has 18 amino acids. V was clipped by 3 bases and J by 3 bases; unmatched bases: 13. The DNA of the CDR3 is TGTGCCAGCAGCCAGGACACGGGACAGGAAGAGGTCAAAAACATTCAGTACTTC. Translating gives CASSQDTGQEEVKNIQYF.

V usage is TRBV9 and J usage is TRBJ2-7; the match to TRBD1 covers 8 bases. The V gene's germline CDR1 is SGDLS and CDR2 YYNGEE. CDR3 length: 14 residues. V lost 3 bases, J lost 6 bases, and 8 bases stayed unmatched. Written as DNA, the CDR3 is TGTGCCAGCAGCGCACTGACAGGGGCAGGCGAGCAGTACTTC. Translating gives CASSALTGAGEQYF.

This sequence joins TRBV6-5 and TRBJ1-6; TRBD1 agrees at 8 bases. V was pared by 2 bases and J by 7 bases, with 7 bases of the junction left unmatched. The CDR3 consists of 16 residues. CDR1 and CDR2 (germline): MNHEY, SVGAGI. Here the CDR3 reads CASSYAGGLNNSPLHF. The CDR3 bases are TGTGCCAGCAGTTACGCAGGGGGCCTTAACAATTCACCCCTCCACTTT.

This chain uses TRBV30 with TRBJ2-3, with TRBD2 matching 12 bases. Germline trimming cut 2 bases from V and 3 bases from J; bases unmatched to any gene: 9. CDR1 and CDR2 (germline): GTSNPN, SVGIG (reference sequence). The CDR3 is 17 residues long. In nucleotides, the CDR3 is TGTGCCTGGAGTAAGAAAGGAACTAGCGGGAGGACAGATACGCAGTATTTT. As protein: CAWSKKGTSGRTDTQYF.

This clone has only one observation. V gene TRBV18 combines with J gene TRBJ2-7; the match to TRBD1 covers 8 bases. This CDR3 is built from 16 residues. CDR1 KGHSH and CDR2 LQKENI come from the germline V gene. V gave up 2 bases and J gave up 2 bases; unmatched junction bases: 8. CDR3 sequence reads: CASSPADRGPPYEQYF. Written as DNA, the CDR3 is TGTGCCAGCTCACCAGCAGACAGGGGACCTCCCTACGAGCAGTACTTC.

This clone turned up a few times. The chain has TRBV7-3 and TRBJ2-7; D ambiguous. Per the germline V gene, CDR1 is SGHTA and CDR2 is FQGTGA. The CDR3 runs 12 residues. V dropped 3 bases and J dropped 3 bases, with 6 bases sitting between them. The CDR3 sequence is CASSFDGYEQYF. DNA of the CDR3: TGTGCCAGCAGCTTCGACGGCTACGAGCAGTACTTC.

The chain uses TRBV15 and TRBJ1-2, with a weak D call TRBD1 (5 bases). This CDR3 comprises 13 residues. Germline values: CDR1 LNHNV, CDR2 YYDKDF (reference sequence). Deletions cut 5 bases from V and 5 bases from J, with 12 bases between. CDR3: CATSGGGGYGYTF. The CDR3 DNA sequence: TGTGCCACCAGCGGAGGCGGGGGATATGGCTACACCTTC.

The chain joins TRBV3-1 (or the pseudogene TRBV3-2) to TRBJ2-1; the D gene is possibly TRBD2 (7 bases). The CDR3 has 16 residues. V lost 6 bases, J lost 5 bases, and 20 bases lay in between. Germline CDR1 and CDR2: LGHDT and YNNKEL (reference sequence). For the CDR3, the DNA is TGTGCCAGCAGGGACCTTCTGGCGGGGGCCCACAATGAGCAGTTCTTC. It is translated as CASRDLLAGAHNEQFF.

The CDR3, as DNA: TGCGCCAGCAGCTTGGAGGGGACAGGGGGGATGTCTGGAAACACCATATATTTT. Translation gives CASSLEGTGGMSGNTIYF. V gene TRBV5-1 combines with J gene TRBJ1-3; 11 positions match TRBD1. J gave up 1 base and V 0 bases, and 6 bases lay outside the gene matches. The CDR3 has 18 amino acids. CDR1 is SGHRS and CDR2 is YFSETQ in the germline V gene.

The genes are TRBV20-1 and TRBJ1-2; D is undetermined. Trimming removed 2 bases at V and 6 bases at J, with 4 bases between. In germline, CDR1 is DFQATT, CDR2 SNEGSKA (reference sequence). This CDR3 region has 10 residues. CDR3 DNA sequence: TGCAGTGCTAGAAGGGATGGCTACACCTTC. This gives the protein CSARRDGYTF.

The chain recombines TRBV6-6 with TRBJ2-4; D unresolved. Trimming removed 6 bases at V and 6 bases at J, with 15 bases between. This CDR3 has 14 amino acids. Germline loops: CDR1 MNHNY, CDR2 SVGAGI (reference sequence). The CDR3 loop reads CASSPDFVRNIQYF. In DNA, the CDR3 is TGTGCCAGCAGCCCAGATTTCGTAAGAAACATTCAGTACTTC.

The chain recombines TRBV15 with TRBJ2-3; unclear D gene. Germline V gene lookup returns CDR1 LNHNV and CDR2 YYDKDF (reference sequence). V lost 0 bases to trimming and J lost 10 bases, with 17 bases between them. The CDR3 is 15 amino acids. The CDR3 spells CATSRDAFPLDPQYF. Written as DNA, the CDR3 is TGTGCCACCAGCAGAGACGCCTTTCCCTTGGACCCGCAGTATTTT.

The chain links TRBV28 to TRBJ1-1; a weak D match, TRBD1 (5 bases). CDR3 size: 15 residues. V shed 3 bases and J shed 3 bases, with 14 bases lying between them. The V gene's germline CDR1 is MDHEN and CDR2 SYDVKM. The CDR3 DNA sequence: TGTGCCAGCAGTTTGGGGGGGGTTTGGGACACTGAAGCTTTCTTT. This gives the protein CASSLGGVWDTEAFF.

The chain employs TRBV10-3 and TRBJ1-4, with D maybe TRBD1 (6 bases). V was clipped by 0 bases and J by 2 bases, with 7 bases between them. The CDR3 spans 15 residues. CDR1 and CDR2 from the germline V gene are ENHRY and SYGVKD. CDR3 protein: CAISESGGTNEKLFF. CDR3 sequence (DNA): TGTGCCATCAGTGAGTCAGGGGGGACTAATGAAAAACTGTTTTTT.